This section outlines one T cell receptor beta chain sequence together with its context. The data originate from a study of cytotoxic CD8 clonotypes in ibrutinib-treated CLL. Method: immunoSEQ multiplex PCR; TCRdb's copy keeps in-frame clones and lacks some. The sample holds 50,000 to 70,000 clones, 50% to 65% seen once. V lost 8 bases, J lost 5 bases, and 5 bases lay in between. This CDR3 has 10 amino acids. Germline V CDR1 and CDR2: SGHTA, FQGNSA. The material sequenced was PBMCs, taken at disease progression, from a patient treated with ibrutinib. The TCR comes from a human donor with chronic lymphocytic leukemia. This chain joins TRBV7-2 and TRBJ2-3, with D hard to call. The CDR3, as DNA: TGTGCCAGCTCGAGAGATACGCAGTATTTT. Translating gives CASSRDTQYF.